This entry lists 22 T cell receptor beta chains sequenced from one sample in a study of tissue T cells after allogeneic stem cell transplantation. The time point was: mouse harvest day 14 after allogeneic transplant. Tail vein injection delivered 10^7 T-cell-depleted bone marrow cells and 10^6 splenic CD5+ T cells. This table comes from immunoSEQ multiplex PCR, and its TCRdb copy is limited to in-frame clones, with some not included. Among approximately 7,900 clones listed, about a third were seen once. Sample: skin. These receptors were obtained from a female BALB/c mouse given C57BL/6 T cells with graft-versus-host disease after an allogeneic hematopoietic cell transplant.

This clone turned up a few times. Gene labels here are mouse ones. The read ends 1 residue shy of where the CDR3 ends; the end is completed using the germline J gene. The rearrangement joins TRBV3 to TRBJ1-3; D gene uncertain. Germline V gene data show CDR1 as SNHLY and CDR2 as FYNGKV (reference sequence). V lost 2 bases, J lost 4 bases, and 3 bases lay in between. CDR3 size: 12 residues. The chain's CDR3 is CASSLRGNTLYF. Incomplete CDR3 DNA: TGTGCCAGCAGCTTAAGGGGAAATACGCTCTAT.

In its sample, this clone was seen a few times. Gene names are mouse gene names. CDR3 DNA (partial): TGTGCCAGCAGTCTCCCTAACAACCAGGCTCCGCTT. Residues: CASSLPNNQAPL. The whole CDR3 is CASSLPNNQAPLF. The chain has TRBV26 and TRBJ1-5; D gene uncertain. The CDR3 goes on 1 residue after the read ends, and that part is filled in from the germline J gene. Looked up from germline, CDR1 is KGHPV and CDR2 is FQNQEV (reference sequence). V was shortened by 3 bases and J by 0 bases, with 3 bases between the two germline ends. The CDR3 is 13 amino acids.

Note on this clone: Here the gene names and germline are mouse. The CDR3 goes on 1 residue after the read ends, and that part is filled in from the germline J gene. V usage is TRBV26 and J usage is TRBJ2-4; D is perhaps TRBD1 (6 bases). The CDR3 sequence is 14 residues long. The germline CDR1 and CDR2 sequences are KGHPV and FQNQEV (reference sequence). The V and J ends lost 2 bases and 2 bases respectively, with 8 bases between them. CDR3 DNA (partial): TGTGCCAGCAGTCTGGGACAGAATCAAAACACCTTGTAC. Amino acids: CASSLGQNQNTLY. The whole CDR3 is CASSLGQNQNTLYF.

This clone came up a few times. Gene and germline names: mouse. The read comes to an end 1 residue before the CDR3 does, leaving the germline J gene to fill in the end. The rearrangement uses TRBV31 and TRBJ2-4, with a possible D match to TRBD1 (7 bases). Deletions cut 0 bases from V and 0 bases from J, with 7 bases between. Germline assignment: CDR1 GKSSPN and CDR2 SITVG. The CDR3 length is 14 residues. The chain's CDR3 is CAWSLGGSQNTLYF. The CDR3 DNA, read in part, is TGTGCCTGGAGTCTAGGGGGCAGTCAAAACACCTTGTAC. Variable domain in full (rest from reference TRBV31 and TRBJ2-4): AQTIHQWPVAEIKAVGSPLSLGCTIKGKSSPNLYWYWQATGGTLQQLFYSITVGQVESVVQLNLSASRPKDDQFILSTEKLLLSHSGFYLCAWSLGGSQNTLYFGAGTRLSVL.

As to this clone: The listed genes are named as in mouse. The CDR3 is cut off 1 residue early in the read; its end comes from the germline J gene. The chain has TRBV26 and TRBJ2-5, with TRBD2 matching over 10 bases. Germline assignment: CDR1 KGHPV and CDR2 FQNQEV (reference sequence). V shed 4 bases, J shed 4 bases, and the junction held 5 bases outside the gene matches. The CDR3 covers 15 residues. CDR3 sequence reads: CASSRRLGGKDTQYF. CDR3 bases read: TGTGCCAGCAGTCGCCGACTGGGGGGAAAAGACACCCAGTAC.

Of note for this clone: Germline and genes here are mouse. The read is 1 residue too short to cover the CDR3 end, so that end is filled in from the germline J gene. The chain couples TRBV23 to TRBJ2-4; the D call of TRBD1 is as the table states it, not checked on the DNA. Looked up from germline, CDR1 is KGHTA and CDR2 is FQNQQP. There are 13 residues in the CDR3. The covered CDR3 bases are TGCTCCAGCAGCCCGGACAATCAAAACACCTTGTAC. Amino acid sequence: CSSSPDNQNTLY. From start to end, the CDR3 is CSSSPDNQNTLYF.

By frequency in the sample, this clone is medium-sized. The listed genes are named as in mouse. The CDR3 end falls 1 residue outside the read, so it is completed with the germline J gene. The V and J genes are TRBV23 and TRBJ2-7; the table assigns TRBD2, which was not confirmed against the DNA. This CDR3 spans 14 amino acids. Germline CDR1 KGHTA, CDR2 FQNQQP. CDR3 DNA (partial): TGCTCCAGCAGTCAAGGACTGGGGGATTATGAACAGTAC. Its protein is CSSSQGLGDYEQY. The whole CDR3 region reads CSSSQGLGDYEQYF.

This clone was counted a few times. Here the gene names and germline are mouse. The CDR3 extends 1 residue past the end of the read, so its final part is completed from the germline J gene. V gene TRBV26 combines with J gene TRBJ2-4; 7 bases fit TRBD1. The CDR3 is made up of 13 amino acids. Trimming cost V 3 bases and J 5 bases; bases outside gene matches: 2. Germline-derived CDR1 and CDR2 are KGHPV and FQNQEV (reference sequence). This CDR3 is CASSLDRVNTLYF. The part of the CDR3 DNA that was read is TGTGCCAGCAGTCTAGACAGGGTAAACACCTTGTAC.

Details on this clone: The genes and germline here are from mouse. The missing CDR3 end, 1 residue past where the read stops, is filled in from the germline J gene. This chain links TRBV26 with TRBJ2-3; D is unresolved. Trimming left V 1 base short and J 0 bases short, with 8 bases between. Germline V gives CDR1 KGHPV, CDR2 FQNQEV (reference sequence). The CDR3 consists of 15 residues. CDR3 sequence: CASSLLASSAETLYF. CDR3 bases read: TGTGCCAGCAGTCTGTTGGCATCTAGTGCAGAAACGCTGTAT.

Points on this clone: Genes and germline come from the mouse. The read ends 1 residue shy of where the CDR3 ends; the end is completed using the germline J gene. V is TRBV26 and J is TRBJ2-7, with TRBD2 matching over 12 bases. Germline values: CDR1 KGHPV, CDR2 FQNQEV (reference sequence). V lost 4 bases and J lost 6; bases outside the gene matches: 4. The CDR3 is 14 amino acids. The CDR3 DNA, read in part, is TGTGCCAGCAGTCATTGGACTGGGGGGGTTGAACAGTAC. Translated: CASSHWTGGVEQY. The full CDR3 protein reads CASSHWTGGVEQYF. Complete variable domain (other parts from reference TRBV26 and TRBJ2-7): NSKVIQTPRYLVKGQGQKAKMRCIPEKGHPVVFWYQQNKNNEFKFLINFQNQEVLQQIDMTEKRFSAECPSNSPCSLEIQSSEAGDSALYLCASSHWTGGVEQYFGPGTRLTVL.

By sample share, this clone is medium-sized. Here the gene names and germline are mouse. Read data end 1 residue before the CDR3 end; the end is taken from the germline J gene. The rearrangement joins TRBV19 to TRBJ2-2, with 7 bases that match TRBD2. V lost 2 bases and J lost 0; bases outside the gene matches: 1. The CDR3 loop spans 15 amino acids. Per the germline V gene, CDR1 is FNHDT and CDR2 is SITEND (reference sequence). The part of the CDR3 DNA that was read is TGTGCCAGCAGTATGACTGGGACAAACACCGGGCAGCTCTAC. Translated: CASSMTGTNTGQLY. The complete CDR3 sequence is CASSMTGTNTGQLYF. Combining the CDR3 with reference TRBV19 and TRBJ2-2 gives the whole variable domain GGIITQTPKFLIGQEGQKLTLKCQQNFNHDTMYWYRQDSGKGLRLIYYSITENDLQKGDLSEGYDASREKKSSFSLTVTSAQKNEMAVFLCASSMTGTNTGQLYFGEGSKLTVL.

Note on this clone: The junction departs from the called germline gene at one end, perhaps through a read error. Each gene name is a mouse one. The CDR3: CASSELGSSYEQYF. Partial CDR3 DNA: TGTGCCAGCAGTGAATTGGGAAGCTCCTATGAACAGTAC. V and J are TRBV13-2 and TRBJ2-7; D unclear. The read is 1 residue too short to cover the CDR3 end, so that end is filled in from the germline J gene. The CDR3 is made up of 14 amino acids. CDR1 and CDR2 (germline): NNHNN, SYGAGS (reference sequence).

This clone is labeled as medium-sized. Gene names denote mouse genes. CDR3 DNA (partial): TGTGCCAGCAGACAGGGGGGGAACTCCGACTACACC. Amino acid sequence: CASRQGGNSDYT. The CDR3 as a whole reads CASRQGGNSDYTF. The V gene is TRBV13-1, the J gene TRBJ1-2; TRBD1 matches 8 bases. The observed sequence ends 1 residue before the CDR3 terminus, with the missing tail filled in from the germline J gene. Germline CDR1 is NSHNY and CDR2 is SYGAGN. J lost 2 bases, V lost 5 bases, and 2 bases had no gene match. The CDR3 extends over 13 amino acids.

This clone was detected once. Germline and genes: mouse. The CDR3 is cut off 1 residue early in the read; its end comes from the germline J gene. The chain carries TRBV26 and TRBJ1-4; D uncertain. V lost 1 base, J lost 5 bases, and 8 bases lay in between. CDR1 and CDR2 (germline): KGHPV, FQNQEV (reference sequence). This CDR3 comprises 14 residues. The CDR3: CASSLLQKNERLFF. The CDR3 DNA, read in part, is TGTGCCAGCAGTCTGTTACAAAAAAACGAAAGATTATTT.

This clone showed up just once. Gene names denote mouse genes. The read halts 1 residue ahead of the CDR3 end, with the missing end drawn from the germline J gene. This chain connects TRBV26 to TRBJ2-2, with TRBD1 matching 8 bases. Germline V gene sequence: CDR1 KGHPV, CDR2 FQNQEV (reference sequence). The CDR3 extends over 14 amino acids. With 5 bases clipped from V and 4 bases from J, the junction kept 3 bases outside the gene matches. The sequenced CDR3 bases are TGTGCCAGCAGTTCGACAGGGGCCACCGGGCAGCTCTAC. Its translation is CASSSTGATGQLY. The CDR3, in full, reads CASSSTGATGQLYF.

This clone occurred a few times. These gene names are mouse names. The read terminates 1 residue ahead of where the CDR3 ends, so the germline J gene completes it. V and J are TRBV26 and TRBJ1-4; maybe TRBD1 (6 bases). V lost 5 bases and J 0 bases, leaving 7 bases between the germline ends. The germline CDR1 and CDR2 sequences are KGHPV and FQNQEV (reference sequence). This CDR3 is built from 14 residues. The CDR3 is CASSWTVSNERLFF. The CDR3 bases that were read are TGTGCCAGCAGTTGGACAGTTTCCAACGAAAGATTATTT.

On this clone itself: Mouse gene names and germline throughout. The CDR3 end lies 1 residue beyond the end of the read and is filled in from the germline J gene. The chain couples TRBV20 to TRBJ1-3; 9 nucleotides agree with TRBD1. CDR3 size: 14 residues. The V segment lost 2 bases and the J segment 3 bases; nucleotides outside the gene matches: 2. Germline V CDR1 and CDR2: GFQATS, STVNSAI. CDR3 sequence: CGARTGGRGNTLYF. The part of the CDR3 DNA that was read is TGTGGTGCTAGGACAGGGGGCCGTGGAAATACGCTCTAT. The whole variable domain, remainder taken from reference TRBV20 and TRBJ1-3, is GALVYQYPRRTICKSGTSMRMECQAVGFQATSVAWYRQSPQKTFELIALSTVNSAIKYEQNFTQEKFPISHPNLSFSSMTVLNAYLEDRGLYLCGARTGGRGNTLYFGEGSRLIVV.

A remark on this clone: Germline and genes: mouse. The CDR3 end lies 1 residue beyond the end of the read and is filled in from the germline J gene. The chain uses TRBV26 and TRBJ2-5, with 8 bases lining up with TRBD2. CDR1 KGHPV and CDR2 FQNQEV come from the germline V gene (reference sequence). Unmatched junction bases numbered 2, after V lost 1 base and J lost 2 bases. The CDR3 consists of 15 residues. The CDR3: CASSLLDWVQDTQYF. CDR3 DNA (partial): TGTGCCAGCAGTCTGTTGGACTGGGTCCAAGACACCCAGTAC.

Remarks on this clone: Gene names refer to mouse genes. Read data end 1 residue before the CDR3 end; the end is taken from the germline J gene. The chain is built from TRBV26 and TRBJ2-4, with D tentatively TRBD2 (7 bases). The CDR3 is 14 amino acids. The germline gives CDR1 KGHPV, CDR2 FQNQEV (reference sequence). V gave up 3 bases and J gave up 3 bases, with 10 bases separating them. The CDR3 loop reads CASSLPGGQNTLYF. The CDR3 bases that were read are TGTGCCAGCAGTCTTCCTGGGGGCCAAAACACCTTGTAC.

About this clone: Mouse gene names apply. The missing CDR3 end, 1 residue past where the read stops, is filled in from the germline J gene. The chain couples TRBV3 to TRBJ1-1, with 7 positions matching TRBD1. The J segment lost 4 bases and the V segment lost 3 bases, leaving 8 bases of the junction unmatched. The V gene's germline CDR1 is SNHLY and CDR2 FYNGKV (reference sequence). This CDR3 has 15 amino acids. Incomplete CDR3 DNA: TGTGCCAGCAGCTTTGAGGGGGCGCTCGGCACAGAAGTCTTC. Protein: CASSFEGALGTEVF. Given in full, the CDR3 is CASSFEGALGTEVFF.

About this clone: Gene names are mouse gene names. Read coverage stops 1 residue before the CDR3 terminus; the germline J gene supplies the remainder. The chain couples TRBV19 to TRBJ2-4; 8 bases are shared with TRBD2. This CDR3 has 14 amino acids. Germline CDR1 FNHDT, CDR2 SITEND (reference sequence). The V gene end was trimmed by 3 bases and the J gene end by 3 bases; junction bases not matched to a gene: 3. The DNA read from the CDR3 is TGTGCCAGCAGTACTGGGGGGCGCCAAAACACCTTGTAC. Its translation: CASSTGGRQNTLY. The CDR3 as a whole reads CASSTGGRQNTLYF.

A note on this clone: The gene symbols are mouse symbols. The CDR3 end lies 1 residue beyond the end of the read and is filled in from the germline J gene. The chain is built from TRBV2 and TRBJ2-7, with 12 positions matching TRBD2. CDR1 and CDR2 from the germline V gene are LGHNA and YSYQKL. The V gene end was trimmed by 4 bases and the J gene end by 4 bases; junction bases not matched to a gene: 8. CDR3 size: 16 residues. The sequenced part of the CDR3 DNA is TGTGCCAGCAGCCCCGGACTGGGGGGGGGACTTTATGAACAGTAC. Its protein is CASSPGLGGGLYEQY. The CDR3 reads in full as CASSPGLGGGLYEQYF.